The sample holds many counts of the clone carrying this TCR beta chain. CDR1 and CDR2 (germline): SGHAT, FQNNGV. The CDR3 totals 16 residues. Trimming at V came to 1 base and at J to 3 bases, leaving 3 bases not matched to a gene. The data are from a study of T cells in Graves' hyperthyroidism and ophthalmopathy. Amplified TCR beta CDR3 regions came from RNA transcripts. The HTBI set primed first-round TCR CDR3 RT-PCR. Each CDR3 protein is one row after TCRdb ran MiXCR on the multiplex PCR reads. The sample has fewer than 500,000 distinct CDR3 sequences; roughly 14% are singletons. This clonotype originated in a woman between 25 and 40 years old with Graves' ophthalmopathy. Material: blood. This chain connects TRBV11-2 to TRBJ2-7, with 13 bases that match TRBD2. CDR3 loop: CASSLGRLAGGYEQYF. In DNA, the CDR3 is TGTGCCAGCAGCTTAGGCCGACTAGCGGGGGGCTACGAGCAGTACTTC.